This T cell receptor (beta chain) was profiled in a study of T cell repertoires in cytomegalovirus infection (dated by TCRdb to the late 2010s). Notes on the research overall: The HLA type of each donor mattered for the analysis, because public TCR beta signatures pointed to carriage of CMV infection along with the matching HLA type.

This clonotype was picked up many times. Its antigen specificity is not known. No clone much larger than this one lies a single base away; base qualities are absent. General study outcomes and caveats: The ex vivo response was dominated by HLA-C-restricted CMV-specific TCR beta clonotypes, which also provided the single most frequent clonotype in two of eight donors. In both this cohort and an independent approximately 400-donor cohort, the cumulative frequency of public TCR beta family members distinguished carriers of CMV infection plus the relevant HLA type.

Sequencing was performed on an Illumina HiSeq 1500. In-frame beta chains were kept once TCRdb had trimmed the public reads at Q25 with fastp and called clones with MiXCR. Rows with a matching CDR3 protein are joined into one entry that keeps the most common DNA and genes. A total of 110,000 to 150,000 distinct CDR3 sequences appear in this sample, under 8% of them only once. The top ten clonotypes cover roughly 18% of the sample. The germline V gene yields SGHTA for CDR1 and FQGTGA for CDR2. The CDR3, cysteine through phenylalanine, is 13 amino acids long. Left in the record is the CDR3 DNA by itself, 39 bases read in frame from the first base. V is cut by 5 bases and J by 1 base, and the space between the germline ends is 8 bases.

The receptor's source is a human donor in good health (CMV status not recorded). Some clones in this sample may be carry-over from other donors' samples. The rearranged segments are TRBV7-3 and TRBJ1-1; the D gene identity is not certain. Sequencing input: PBMCs. The DNA sequence is given as TGTGCCAGCAGCGAAGACTGGAACACTGAAGCTTTCTTT. Its protein product is CASSEDWNTEAFF.